The T cell receptor (beta chain) under discussion was sequenced for a study of blood T cell repertoires in COVID-19. Generated by immunoSEQ multiplex PCR, the TCRdb table keeps only in-frame clones and is missing some. Here the sample spans roughly 220,000 clones, approximately 80% being singletons. On this clone: The junction departs from the called germline gene at one end, perhaps through a read error.

Participants' own reports of clinical history determined their cohort assignment. Two negative PCRs, clearance, or symptom resolution had been documented for recovered Cohort 3 donors. Input material: PBMCs or T cells enriched from blood (not recorded which). The source is a man aged 40-49 years who had recovered from COVID-19.

CDR3 DNA sequence: TGTGCCAGCAGCGTAACGGGACAGGGTAACTATGGCTACACCTTC. Encoded protein: CASSVTGQGNYGYTF. This chain connects TRBV7-3 to TRBJ1-2, with 9 bases lining up with TRBD1. CDR1 SGHTA and CDR2 FQGTGA come from the germline V gene. This CDR3 comprises 15 residues.